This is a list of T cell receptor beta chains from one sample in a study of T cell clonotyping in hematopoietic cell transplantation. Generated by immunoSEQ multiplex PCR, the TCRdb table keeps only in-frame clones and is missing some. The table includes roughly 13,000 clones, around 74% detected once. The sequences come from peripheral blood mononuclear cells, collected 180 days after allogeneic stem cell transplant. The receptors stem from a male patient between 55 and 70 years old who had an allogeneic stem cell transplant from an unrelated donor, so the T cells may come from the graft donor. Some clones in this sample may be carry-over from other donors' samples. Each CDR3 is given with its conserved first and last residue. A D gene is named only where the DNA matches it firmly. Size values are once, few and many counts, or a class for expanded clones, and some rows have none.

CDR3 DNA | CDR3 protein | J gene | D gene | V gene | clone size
TGTGCCAGCAGTCCCAAAAGGATTAGAGCTGAAGCTTTCTTT | CASSPKRIRAEAFF | TRBJ1-1 | - | TRBV11-3 | -
TGTGCCTACCTACCCGGGACAGGGCTCTCTGGGGCCAACGTCCTGACTTTC | CAYLPGTGLSGANVLTF | TRBJ2-6 | TRBD1 | TRBV30 | -
TGTGCCAGCAGTTCCATCACAGGGGCTGGAAACACCATATATTTT | CASSSITGAGNTIYF | TRBJ1-3 | TRBD1 | TRBV6-5 | -
TGTGCCAGCAGTGGTGTCGGCAAGCTTGACTATGGCTACACCTTC | CASSGVGKLDYGYTF | TRBJ1-2 | - | TRBV7-9 | -
TGTGCCAGCAGCAGGGGTACTAGTCTTTTCGAGCAGTACTTC | CASSRGTSLFEQYF | TRBJ2-7 | - | TRBV21-1 | -
TGTGCCAGCAGTTTAGGTGGACTAGCGGGGGGGTACGAGCAGTACTTC | CASSLGGLAGGYEQYF | TRBJ2-7 | TRBD2 | TRBV28 | -
TGTGCCAGCAGTGACATGTGGGGGGCAGCCTACGAGCAGTACTTC | CASSDMWGAAYEQYF | TRBJ2-7 | - | TRBV6-1 | few
TGCAGCGTTGAAGGGGGCAGCTTATCTTCCTCCTACGAGCAGTACTTC | CSVEGGSLSSSYEQYF | TRBJ2-7 | - | TRBV29-1 | -
TGTGCCAGCAGTTACTCGGCGGGGGGGAACAATCAGCCCCAGCATTTT | CASSYSAGGNNQPQHF | TRBJ1-5 | - | TRBV6-5 | -
TGCGCCAGCACTCGATTGGACAGGGGGCCTTACGAGCAGTACTTC | CASTRLDRGPYEQYF | TRBJ2-7 | TRBD1 | TRBV23-1 | -
TGTGCCAGCAGTAAACAGGGACGCCCCTACGAGCAGTACTTC | CASSKQGRPYEQYF | TRBJ2-7 | - | TRBV6-5 | -
TGCGCCAGCAGCCAAGATCTAGTCCGGTCGGCTAATGAAAAACTGTTTTTT | CASSQDLVRSANEKLFF | TRBJ1-4 | - | TRBV4-3 | -
TGCGCCACGTCGGGAGATTTGAACACTGAAGCTTTCTTT | CATSGDLNTEAFF | TRBJ1-1 | - | TRBV10-1 | -
TGTGCCAGCAGTGAATCCCCAGCGGGGGCCACAGATACGCAGTATTTT | CASSESPAGATDTQYF | TRBJ2-3 | TRBD2 | TRBV25-1 | -
TGTGCTAGCAGCCGGACAGGGTCCCTCACAGATACGCAGTATTTT | CASSRTGSLTDTQYF | TRBJ2-3 | TRBD1 | TRBV7-7 | -
TGCGCCAGCAGCTTGGTGGGCAGGGGTGACTATGGCTACACCTTC | CASSLVGRGDYGYTF | TRBJ1-2 | - | TRBV5-1 | -
TGCGCCAGCAGCTTCAGGACTAGCGGGAGGTACCACGAGCAGTACTTC | CASSFRTSGRYHEQYF | TRBJ2-7 | TRBD2 | TRBV5-1 | -
TGTGCCAGCAGCGCCCAAGGTAACAAGTACAATGAGCAGTTCTTC | CASSAQGNKYNEQFF | TRBJ2-1 | - | TRBV9 | -
TGTGCCTGGAGTGTCAACGCCGGGGAGCTGTTTTTT | CAWSVNAGELFF | TRBJ2-2 | - | TRBV30 | few
TGCGGCGTCCGGAGCATCTCCGGCGGCTACACCTTC | CGVRSISGGYTF | TRBJ1-2 | - | TRBV29-1 | -
TGCAGCGGCCGGACAGGGGGAGAGACCCAGTACTTC | CSGRTGGETQYF | TRBJ2-5 | TRBD1 | TRBV29-1 | -
TGTGCCAGTAGTCCCTTAACAGGGGCCTACGAGCAGTACTTC | CASSPLTGAYEQYF | TRBJ2-7 | TRBD1 | TRBV19 | -
TGTGCCAGCAGCTACCCCCGTCAGGGACGAACAGCGGGCGAGCAGTACTTC | CASSYPRQGRTAGEQYF | TRBJ2-7 | - | TRBV7-6 | -
TGTGCCTGGAGAACAGGGGGCGTATCACCCCTCCACTTT | CAWRTGGVSPLHF | TRBJ1-6 | TRBD1 | TRBV30 | -
TGCGCCAGCAGCTTGGGGTTTTATAGCGATGAGCAGTTCTTC | CASSLGFYSDEQFF | TRBJ2-1 | - | TRBV5-1 | -
TGTGCCAGCAGCTTATCATCAGTAAACACTGAAGCTTTCTTT | CASSLSSVNTEAFF | TRBJ1-1 | - | TRBV11-2 | few
TGTGCCAGCAGTTACTCTGCGACAGGAATCTCCTACGAGCAGTACTTC | CASSYSATGISYEQYF | TRBJ2-7 | - | TRBV6-6 | -
TGCAGCGTTGAATGGGGGTCGCATGGCTACACCTTC | CSVEWGSHGYTF | TRBJ1-2 | - | TRBV29-1 | -
TGTGCCAGCAGCCTTCGCGGGGGAGCCTACGAGCAGTACTTC | CASSLRGGAYEQYF | TRBJ2-7 | TRBD2 | TRBV4-2 | -
TGTGCCAGCAGTCTTACAGGGGGGAGTTCACCCCTCCACTTT | CASSLTGGSSPLHF | TRBJ1-6 | TRBD1 | TRBV28 | -
TGTGCCAGCAGGATGGGTGGGGGCAATCAGCCCCAGCATTTT | CASRMGGGNQPQHF | TRBJ1-5 | - | TRBV28 | -
TGCAGCGTTGAAGACAGGGGAGGCTACACCTTC | CSVEDRGGYTF | TRBJ1-2 | - | TRBV29-1 | -
TGTGCCAGCAGCTTAGGCAGGGGAGCCTACAATGAGCAGTTCTTC | CASSLGRGAYNEQFF | TRBJ2-1 | - | TRBV7-8 | -
TGTGACTGGAGTTTTGGGTTGAATCAGCCCCAGCATTTT | CDWSFGLNQPQHF | TRBJ1-5 | - | TRBV30 | -
TGTGCCAGCAGTATTACGACTCCACACGGCTACACCTTC | CASSITTPHGYTF | TRBJ1-2 | - | TRBV28 | -
TGTGCCAGCAGCTTAGGACAGCCTTACACTGAAGCTTTCTTT | CASSLGQPYTEAFF | TRBJ1-1 | - | TRBV7-6 | -
TGTGCCAGCAGCTTGTCTATTAGGACTAGCGTTGTACCCGGGGAGCTGTTTTTT | CASSLSIRTSVVPGELFF | TRBJ2-2 | TRBD2 | TRBV5-4 | -
TGTGCCAGCAGCCAAGAGTTCCCACCACTGACCGGGGAGCTGTTTTTT | CASSQEFPPLTGELFF | TRBJ2-2 | - | TRBV14 | -
TGCGCCAGCAGCGTTCAGGGAGGAGATACGCAGTATTTT | CASSVQGGDTQYF | TRBJ2-3 | - | TRBV5-1 | -
TGTGCCAGCAGCCCACAGGGGAGGAACTACGAGCAGTACTTC | CASSPQGRNYEQYF | TRBJ2-7 | - | TRBV27 | once
TGCAGTGCCACTTCAGGAGGGGAGCTGTTTTTT | CSATSGGELFF | TRBJ2-2 | - | TRBV20-1 | -
TGTGCCAGCAGCTTAGGGGGGATTCAGCCCCAGCATTTT | CASSLGGIQPQHF | TRBJ1-5 | - | TRBV7-9 | -